This T cell receptor beta chain was observed in a study of OX40 agonist ivuxolimab in advanced cancers. Across the study: The study enrolled dose-escalation patients with hepatocellular carcinoma, melanoma, renal cell or head and neck cancer. Past anti-PD-1, anti-PD-L1 or anti-CTLA-4 therapy was accepted, and 30% to 50% had received some. General study findings and limits: The study observed clonal expansion of CD4+ and CD8+ blood T cells by week 6 at 0.1 to 3.0 mg/kg. Mean expanded clone counts were higher in CD8+ than CD4+ T cells.

This CDR3 is built from 17 residues. Germline CDR1 LGHNA, CDR2 YSLEER. V lost 0 bases to trimming and J lost 1 base, with 14 bases between them. Measured with immunoSEQ multiplex PCR; TCRdb has only the in-frame clones, and not every one. The sample contains about 69,000 clones, nearly 90% of which appear only once. A word on this clone: Its antigen is still unknown.

The chain couples TRBV4-3 to TRBJ2-3; D is possibly TRBD2 (5 bases). The material sequenced was CD4+ or CD8+ T cells sorted from blood, taken in a trial of the OX40 agonist ivuxolimab. The TCR originated in an adult with an advanced solid tumor such as melanoma, head and neck, liver or kidney cancer. The CDR3 region is CASSQDVRVLGTDTQYF. The CDR3 DNA reads as TGCGCCAGCAGCCAAGATGTGAGGGTTCTGGGCACAGATACGCAGTATTTT.